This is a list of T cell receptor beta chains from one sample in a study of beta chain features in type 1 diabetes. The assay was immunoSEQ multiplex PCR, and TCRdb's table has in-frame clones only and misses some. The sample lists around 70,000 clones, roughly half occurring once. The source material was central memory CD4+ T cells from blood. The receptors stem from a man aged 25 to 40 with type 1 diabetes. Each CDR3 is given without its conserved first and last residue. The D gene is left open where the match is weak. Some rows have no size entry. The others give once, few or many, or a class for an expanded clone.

CDR3: ASSETSGGPYEQY
V: TRBV10-1
J: TRBJ2-7
size: NA
D: TRBD2

CDR3: ASIPRSQGRSGANVLT
V: TRBV19
J: TRBJ2-6
size: NA
D: NA

CDR3: ASSLVRLAGGNEQF
V: TRBV27
J: TRBJ2-1
size: few
D: TRBD2

CDR3: ASSLKGRGFEQY
V: TRBV5-8
J: NA
size: NA
D: NA

CDR3: ASSQEGQGYTDTQY
V: TRBV4-2
J: TRBJ2-3
size: NA
D: TRBD1

CDR3: ASSNTGSYSYEQY
V: TRBV5-1
J: TRBJ2-7
size: NA
D: NA

CDR3: ASSGSPYYNEQF
V: TRBV7-9
J: TRBJ2-1
size: few
D: NA

CDR3: ASSPLSGVQETQY
V: TRBV11-2
J: TRBJ2-5
size: NA
D: TRBD2

CDR3: ASSEAVTENNEQF
V: TRBV25-1
J: TRBJ2-1
size: NA
D: NA

CDR3: ASWGASGTRETQY
V: TRBV6-5
J: TRBJ2-5
size: NA
D: TRBD2

CDR3: ASSAIRGSGELF
V: TRBV2
J: TRBJ2-2
size: few
D: NA

CDR3: ASSPLGTGDSPLH
V: TRBV18
J: TRBJ1-6
size: NA
D: TRBD1

CDR3: ASSYYPTETDTQY
V: TRBV6-5
J: TRBJ2-3
size: few
D: NA

CDR3: ASSYSRDSSLKAF
V: TRBV6-5
J: TRBJ1-1
size: NA
D: TRBD1

CDR3: ASERITGGETQY
V: TRBV6-1
J: TRBJ2-5
size: few
D: NA

CDR3: ASRLEVVGLQPQH
V: TRBV12-2
J: TRBJ1-5
size: NA
D: NA

CDR3: ASRGGTNTGELF
V: TRBV2
J: TRBJ2-2
size: NA
D: NA

CDR3: ASSIRQGDIQY
V: TRBV14
J: TRBJ2-4
size: NA
D: TRBD1

CDR3: ASSSRTSGGQETQY
V: TRBV11-2
J: TRBJ2-5
size: NA
D: TRBD2

CDR3: ASSLSVEAF
V: TRBV7-9
J: TRBJ1-1
size: NA
D: NA

CDR3: ASSAAAGAGGSPLH
V: TRBV6-1
J: TRBJ1-6
size: NA
D: NA

CDR3: AWSRDNGGNQPQH
V: TRBV30
J: TRBJ1-5
size: NA
D: NA

CDR3: ASSSGREGPRGEQY
V: TRBV5-1
J: TRBJ2-7
size: NA
D: TRBD2